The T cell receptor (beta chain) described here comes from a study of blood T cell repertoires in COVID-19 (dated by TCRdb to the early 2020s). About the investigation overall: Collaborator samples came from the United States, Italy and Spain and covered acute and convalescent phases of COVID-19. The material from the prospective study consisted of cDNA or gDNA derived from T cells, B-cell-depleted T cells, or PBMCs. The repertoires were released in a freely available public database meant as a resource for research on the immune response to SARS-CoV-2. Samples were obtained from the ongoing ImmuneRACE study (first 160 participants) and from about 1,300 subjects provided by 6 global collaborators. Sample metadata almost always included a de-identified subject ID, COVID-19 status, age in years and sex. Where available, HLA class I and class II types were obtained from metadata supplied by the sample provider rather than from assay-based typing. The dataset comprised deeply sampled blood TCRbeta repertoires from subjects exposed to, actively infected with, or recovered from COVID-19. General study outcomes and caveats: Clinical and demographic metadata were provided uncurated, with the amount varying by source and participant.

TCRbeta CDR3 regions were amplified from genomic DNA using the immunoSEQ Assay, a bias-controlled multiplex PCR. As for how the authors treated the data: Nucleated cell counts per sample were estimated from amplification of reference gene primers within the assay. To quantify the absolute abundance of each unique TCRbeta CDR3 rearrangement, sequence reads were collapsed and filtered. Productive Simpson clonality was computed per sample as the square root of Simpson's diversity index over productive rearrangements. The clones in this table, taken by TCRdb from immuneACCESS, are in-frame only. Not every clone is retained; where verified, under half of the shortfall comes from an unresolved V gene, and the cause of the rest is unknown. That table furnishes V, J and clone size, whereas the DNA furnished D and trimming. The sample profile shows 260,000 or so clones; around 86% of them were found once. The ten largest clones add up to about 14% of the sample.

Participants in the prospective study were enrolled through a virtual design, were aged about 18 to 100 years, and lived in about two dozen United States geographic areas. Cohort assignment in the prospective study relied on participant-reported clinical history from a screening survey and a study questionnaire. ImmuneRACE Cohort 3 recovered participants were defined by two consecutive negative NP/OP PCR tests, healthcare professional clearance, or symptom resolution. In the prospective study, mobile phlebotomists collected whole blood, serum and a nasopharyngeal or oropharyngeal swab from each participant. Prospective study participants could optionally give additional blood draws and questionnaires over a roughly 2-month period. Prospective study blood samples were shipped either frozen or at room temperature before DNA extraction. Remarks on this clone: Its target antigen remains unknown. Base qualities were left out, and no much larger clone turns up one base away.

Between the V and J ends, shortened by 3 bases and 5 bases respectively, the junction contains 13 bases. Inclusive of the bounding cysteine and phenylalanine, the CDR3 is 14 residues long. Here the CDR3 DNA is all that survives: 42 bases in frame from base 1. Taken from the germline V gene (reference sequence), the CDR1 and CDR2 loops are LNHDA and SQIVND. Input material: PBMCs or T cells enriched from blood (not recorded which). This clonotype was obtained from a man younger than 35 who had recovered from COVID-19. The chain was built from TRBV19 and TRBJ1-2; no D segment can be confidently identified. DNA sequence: TGTGCCAGTAGTATCGCGCAACAACTATATGGCTACACCTTC. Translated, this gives CASSIAQQLYGYTF.